The 25 T cell receptor beta chains reported below all come from one sample, sequenced in a study of T cells in narcolepsy. Clones were read by immunoSEQ multiplex PCR, and TCRdb kept only the in-frame ones, dropping some. The table records 25,000 to 35,000 clones, around four fifths of them present only once. Input material: CD45RA- memory CD4+ T cells from PBMCs. These receptors all stem from a human donor with narcolepsy.

The chain carries TRBV5-1 and TRBJ2-1; tentative D call: TRBD1 (7 bases). The CDR3 length is 14 residues. Germline V gene data show CDR1 as SGHRS and CDR2 as YFSETQ. Trimming left V 8 bases short and J 4 bases short, with 16 bases between. The CDR3 DNA is TGCGCCAGTCGGCGGGACAGAGATTACAATGAGCAGTTCTTC. Translation gives CASRRDRDYNEQFF.

In this sample, this clone turned up a few times. The V call is TRBV12-5, the J call TRBJ2-2, with D possibly being TRBD1 (6 bases). The length of the CDR3 is 17 residues. Looked up from germline, CDR1 is LGHNT and CDR2 is FRNRAP. Deletions cut 9 bases from V and 7 bases from J, with 27 bases between. This CDR3 is CARRPGVSASGIGELFF. DNA for the CDR3: TGTGCTAGGCGGCCAGGGGTGTCCGCCTCGGGGATCGGGGAGCTGTTTTTT. Drawing the rest from reference TRBV12-5 and TRBJ2-2, the complete variable domain is DARVTQTPRHKVTEMGQEVTMRCQPILGHNTVFWYRQTMMQGLELLAYFRNRAPLDDSGMPKDRFSAEMPDATLATLKIQPSEPRDSAVYFCARRPGVSASGIGELFFGEGSRLTVL.

The chain uses TRBV7-3 and TRBJ2-2; D may correspond to TRBD1 or TRBD2 (5 bases each). The CDR3 is 16 residues long. Per the germline V gene, CDR1 is SGHTA and CDR2 is FQGTGA. The V and J ends lost 4 bases and 0 bases respectively, with 12 bases between them. CDR3 sequence: CASSSPGGANTGELFF. CDR3 nucleotide sequence: TGTGCCAGCAGCTCCCCTGGGGGAGCGAACACCGGGGAGCTGTTTTTT.

V and J are TRBV6-5 and TRBJ1-2, with a tentative D call TRBD1 (5 bases). The V gene's germline CDR1 is MNHEY and CDR2 SVGAGI. This CDR3 spans 14 amino acids. V was clipped by 2 bases and J by 0 bases, with 7 bases between them. The CDR3 DNA is TGTGCCAGCAGTTACGGGGCAGCTAACTATGGCTACACCTTC. Translated: CASSYGAANYGYTF.

The J gene is TRBJ2-3, the V gene TRBV5-1, with D possibly matching TRBD1 (6 bases). Between the trimmed V and J ends, which lost 5 bases and 5 bases, there was a span of 15 bases. This CDR3 is 14 amino acids long. Germline V CDR1 and CDR2: SGHRS, YFSETQ. The CDR3: CASRFEGTIDTQYF. The CDR3 DNA is TGCGCCAGCAGGTTCGAGGGGACAATAGATACGCAGTATTTT.

The genes are TRBV7-3 and TRBJ2-7; 13 bases map to TRBD2. Germline CDR1 reads SGHTA; CDR2 reads FQGTGA. The V gene end was trimmed by 5 bases and the J gene end by 1 base; junction bases not matched to a gene: 8. This CDR3 region has 17 residues. In DNA, the CDR3 is TGTGCCAGCAGCCTCGGACTAGCGGGGGATTCTTCCTACGAGCAGTACTTC. Residues: CASSLGLAGDSSYEQYF.

The genes are TRBV19 and TRBJ1-4; TRBD1 agrees at 10 bases. The V and J ends lost 3 bases and 4 bases, in that order; junction bases with no gene match: 8. This CDR3 region has 17 residues. CDR1 is LNHDA and CDR2 is SQIVND in the germline V gene (reference sequence). CDR3: CASSIRRTGGDNEKLFF. The DNA for the CDR3 is TGTGCCAGTAGTATCCGTCGGACAGGGGGAGATAATGAAAAACTGTTTTTT. Full variable domain (missing parts from reference TRBV19 and TRBJ1-4): DGGITQSPKYLFRKEGQNVTLSCEQNLNHDAMYWYRQDPGQGLRLIYYSQIVNDFQKGDIAEGYSVSREKKESFPLTVTSAQKNPTAFYLCASSIRRTGGDNEKLFFGSGTQLSVL.

This chain joins TRBV7-2 and TRBJ1-2; 9 positions match TRBD1. This CDR3 has 15 residues. Germline V gives CDR1 SGHTA, CDR2 FQGNSA. Trimming at V came to 5 bases and at J to 5 bases, leaving 9 bases not matched to a gene. CDR3 protein: CASSPRGQGDYGYTF. The CDR3 bases are TGTGCCAGCAGCCCCCGGGGACAGGGTGATTATGGCTACACCTTC.

The chain links TRBV7-2 to TRBJ2-7; TRBD1 or TRBD2 may be the D gene (6 bases each). Trimming removed 5 bases at V and 2 bases at J, with 19 bases between. The V gene's germline CDR1 is SGHTA and CDR2 FQGNSA. The CDR3 runs to 16 residues. The CDR3 DNA sequence: TGTGCCAGCAGCCGACCCAGGGGCGGGGCGGCCTACGAGCAGTACTTC. As protein: CASSRPRGGAAYEQYF.

V is TRBV11-2 and J is TRBJ2-7; D is unresolved. Trimming took 3 bases from V and 6 from J, leaving 6 bases between them. The CDR3 covers 11 residues. The germline V gene encodes CDR1 SGHAT and CDR2 FQNNGV. CDR3 residues: CASSFSPEQYF. The CDR3 DNA reads TGTGCCAGCAGCTTTAGTCCCGAGCAGTACTTC.

CDR3 coding DNA: TGCGCCAGCAGCTCGCAGGGGGGGATATACGAGCAGTACTTC. This gives the protein CASSSQGGIYEQYF. This chain connects TRBV5-1 to TRBJ2-7; possibly TRBD1 or TRBD2 for D (7 bases each). The CDR3 extends over 14 amino acids. Germline V gene sequence: CDR1 SGHRS, CDR2 YFSETQ. V lost 3 bases and J 4 bases, leaving 14 bases between the germline ends.

The chain recombines TRBV4-3 with TRBJ1-2; 8 bases are a match to TRBD1. Germline CDR1 is LGHNA and CDR2 is YSLEER. V was clipped by 3 bases and J by 7 bases; unmatched bases: 4. The length of the CDR3 is 13 residues. CDR3 nucleotide sequence: TGCGCCAGCAGCCAGGACAGGGTCTCTGGCTACACCTTC. Its translation is CASSQDRVSGYTF.

V usage is TRBV12-5 and J usage is TRBJ1-1, with no clear D. V lost 1 base to trimming and J lost 1 base, with 10 bases between them. The CDR3 sequence is 15 residues long. Germline CDR1 reads LGHNT; CDR2 reads FRNRAP. The CDR3 DNA reads TGTGCTAGTGGTTTGGACGGGTTTGGGAACACTGAAGCTTTCTTT. Its translation is CASGLDGFGNTEAFF.

This clone was detected only a few times. This chain joins TRBV27 and TRBJ2-1, with D maybe TRBD2 (5 bases). Germline values: CDR1 MNHEY, CDR2 SMNVEV (reference sequence). The CDR3 runs 16 residues. With 5 bases removed from V and 6 bases from J, the gap between germline ends came to 20 bases. For the CDR3, the DNA is TGTGCCAGCAGTCGGCCCCGGACTCTCGGCACCAATGAGCAGTTCTTC. Its protein is CASSRPRTLGTNEQFF.

As for this clone: Other DNA sequences in this specimen translate into the identical CDR3. The chain links TRBV18 to TRBJ2-7; D is undetermined. This CDR3 comprises 12 residues. V was trimmed by 3 bases and J by 1 base, leaving 4 bases between them. Germline CDR1 reads KGHSH; CDR2 reads LQKENI. The CDR3 nucleotides are TGTGCCAGCTCACCTGAATCCTACGAGCAGTACTTC. This translates into CASSPESYEQYF.

This sequence joins TRBV5-1 and TRBJ2-5; maybe TRBD2 (6 bases). The V gene's germline CDR1 is SGHRS and CDR2 YFSETQ. The CDR3 is made up of 13 amino acids. The V and J ends lost 1 base and 5 bases respectively, with 9 bases between them. This CDR3 reads CASSLIGRETQYF. In nucleotides, the CDR3 is TGCGCCAGCAGCTTGATAGGGAGGGAGACCCAGTACTTC. Complete variable domain (other parts from reference TRBV5-1 and TRBJ2-5): KAGVTQTPRYLIKTRGQQVTLSCSPISGHRSVSWYQQTPGQGLQFLFEYFSETQRNKGNFPGRFSGRQFSNSRSEMNVSTLELGDSALYLCASSLIGRETQYFGPGTRLLVL.

This sequence joins TRBV2 and TRBJ2-2; D is unclear. CDR1 and CDR2 from the germline V gene are SNHLY and FYNNEI. The CDR3 runs to 15 residues. V was clipped by 3 bases and J by 5 bases, with 13 bases between them. This chain's CDR3 is CASSDGGVRTGELFF. The CDR3 coding sequence is TGTGCCAGCAGTGATGGTGGGGTGAGGACCGGGGAGCTGTTTTTT.

The chain employs TRBV2 and TRBJ1-6; D might be TRBD1 (6 bases). There are 15 residues in the CDR3. CDR1 and CDR2 from the germline V gene are SNHLY and FYNNEI. V lost 5 bases to trimming and J lost 7 bases, with 15 bases between them. The CDR3 region is CASSSHREGNSPLHF. The CDR3 DNA follows: TGTGCCAGCAGTTCCCACAGGGAGGGGAATTCACCCCTCCACTTT. Full variable domain (remainder filled in from reference TRBV2 and TRBJ1-6): EPEVTQTPSHQVTQMGQEVILRCVPISNHLYFYWYRQILGQKVEFLVSFYNNEISEKSEIFDDQFSVERPDGSNFTLKIRSTKLEDSAMYFCASSSHREGNSPLHFGNGTRLTVT.

The chain links TRBV27 to TRBJ2-7, with 8 positions matching TRBD1. In germline, CDR1 is MNHEY, CDR2 SMNVEV (reference sequence). The length of the CDR3 is 12 residues. V was clipped by 6 bases and J by 6 bases; unmatched bases: 4. The DNA of the CDR3 is TGTGCCAGCAGGAGACAGGGGTCCGAGCAGTACTTC. Translating it yields CASRRQGSEQYF.

This clone has a handful of counts. The chain has TRBV5-4 and TRBJ2-1, with D tentatively TRBD1 or TRBD2 (5 bases each). V lost 4 bases, J lost 6 bases, and 11 bases lay in between. Germline loops: CDR1 SGHNT, CDR2 YYREEE (reference sequence). The CDR3 runs to 13 residues. CDR3 sequence (DNA): TGTGCCAGCAGCACGGGACCGTTCAATGAGCAGTTCTTC. Its translation: CASSTGPFNEQFF.

V gene TRBV5-1 combines with J gene TRBJ2-5, with D possibly TRBD1 on 5 matching bases. Germline CDR1 and CDR2: SGHRS and YFSETQ. The CDR3 runs to 13 residues. Trimming cost V 4 bases and J 5 bases, with 12 bases left between them. CDR3 residues: CASSVQGGETQYF. CDR3 coding DNA: TGCGCCAGCAGCGTCCAGGGCGGTGAGACCCAGTACTTC.

This clone came up a few times. The V gene is TRBV7-6, the J gene TRBJ1-1; no reliable D call. The V gene lost 6 bases and the J gene lost 4 bases, with 21 bases spanning the gap. The CDR3 is 16 amino acids. CDR1 and CDR2 from the germline V gene are SGHVS and FNYEAQ. The chain's CDR3 is CASSREEAALGTEAFF. CDR3 DNA: TGTGCCAGCAGTCGCGAGGAGGCAGCTTTAGGCACTGAAGCTTTCTTT.

Note on this clone: Germline is not matched at one junction end, which may reflect a read error. Other nucleotide sequences from this sample produce the same CDR3. The V and J genes are TRBV5-1 and TRBJ1-6; 7 nucleotides line up with TRBD1. The CDR3 loop spans 19 amino acids. Germline CDR1 is SGHRS and CDR2 is YFSETQ. CDR3 in amino acids: CASSLISGQLSSYNSPLHF. In nucleotides, the CDR3 is TGCGCCAGCAGCTTGATATCGGGACAGCTTAGCTCCTATAATTCACCCCTTCACTTT.

J is TRBJ1-3 and V is TRBV30; D uncertain. The germline CDR1 and CDR2 sequences are GTSNPN and SVGIG (reference sequence). The V and J ends lost 0 bases and 0 bases respectively, with 12 bases between them. This CDR3 has 16 residues. The CDR3 is CAWSVGLGSSGNTIYF. The CDR3 coding sequence is TGTGCCTGGAGTGTGGGCCTCGGGAGCTCTGGAAACACCATATATTTT. The whole variable domain, filled in from reference TRBV30 and TRBJ1-3, reads SQTIHQWPATLVQPVGSPLSLECTVEGTSNPNLYWYRQAAGRGLQLLFYSVGIGQISSEVPQNLSASRPQDRQFILSSKKLLLSDSGFYLCAWSVGLGSSGNTIYFGEGSWLTVV.

The rearrangement links TRBV4-3 to TRBJ1-1; 8 bases are shared with TRBD1. This CDR3 comprises 14 residues. The germline CDR1 and CDR2 sequences are LGHNA and YSLEER. J was trimmed by 0 bases and V by 5 bases; bases with no gene match: 2. The CDR3 reads CASSYRGVNTEAFF. CDR3 bases: TGCGCCAGCAGCTACAGGGGGGTGAACACTGAAGCTTTCTTT.